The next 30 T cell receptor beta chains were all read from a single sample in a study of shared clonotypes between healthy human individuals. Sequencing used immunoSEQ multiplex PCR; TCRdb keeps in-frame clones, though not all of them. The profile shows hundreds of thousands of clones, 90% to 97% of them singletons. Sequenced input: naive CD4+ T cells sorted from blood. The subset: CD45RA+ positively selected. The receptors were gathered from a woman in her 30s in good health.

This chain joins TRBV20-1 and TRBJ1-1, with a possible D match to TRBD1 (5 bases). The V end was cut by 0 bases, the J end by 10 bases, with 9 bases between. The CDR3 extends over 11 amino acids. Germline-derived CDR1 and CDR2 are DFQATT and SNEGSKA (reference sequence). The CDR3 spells CSARDRAGAFF. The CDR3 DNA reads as TGCAGTGCTAGAGACAGGGCGGGAGCTTTCTTT.

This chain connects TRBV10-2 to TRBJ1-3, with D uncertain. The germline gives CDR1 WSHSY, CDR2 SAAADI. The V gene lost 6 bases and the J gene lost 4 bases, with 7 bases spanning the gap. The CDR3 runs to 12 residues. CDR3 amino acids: CASSEPGNTIYF. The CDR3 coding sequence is TGCGCCAGCAGCGAACCAGGAAACACCATATATTTT.

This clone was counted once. The CDR3 spells CASSFTPGTGGAGELFF. The CDR3 coding sequence is TGCGCCAGCAGCTTTACTCCCGGGACAGGGGGCGCCGGGGAGCTGTTTTTT. The rearrangement joins TRBV5-1 to TRBJ2-2; 12 bases fit TRBD1. The CDR3 loop spans 17 amino acids. J was trimmed by 6 bases and V by 2 bases; bases with no gene match: 8. CDR1 SGHRS and CDR2 YFSETQ come from the germline V gene.

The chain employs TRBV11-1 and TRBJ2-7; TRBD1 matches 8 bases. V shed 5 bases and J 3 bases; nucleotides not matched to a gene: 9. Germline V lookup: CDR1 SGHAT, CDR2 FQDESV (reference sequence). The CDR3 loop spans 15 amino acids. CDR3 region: CASSKEGTGGYEQYF. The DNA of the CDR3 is TGTGCCAGCAGCAAAGAGGGGACAGGAGGCTACGAGCAGTACTTC.

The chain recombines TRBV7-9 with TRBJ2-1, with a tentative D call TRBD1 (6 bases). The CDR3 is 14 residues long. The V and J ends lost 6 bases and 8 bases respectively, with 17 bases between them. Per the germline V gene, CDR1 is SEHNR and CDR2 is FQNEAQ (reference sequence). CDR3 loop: CASRSGTQPYEQFF. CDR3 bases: TGTGCCAGCAGATCCGGGACACAGCCCTATGAGCAGTTCTTC.

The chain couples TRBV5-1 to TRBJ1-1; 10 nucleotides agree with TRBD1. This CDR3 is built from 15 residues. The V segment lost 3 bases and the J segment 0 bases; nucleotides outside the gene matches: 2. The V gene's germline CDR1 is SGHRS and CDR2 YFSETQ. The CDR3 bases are TGCGCCAGCAGCTCAGGGACAGGGGTGAACACTGAAGCTTTCTTT. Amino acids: CASSSGTGVNTEAFF.

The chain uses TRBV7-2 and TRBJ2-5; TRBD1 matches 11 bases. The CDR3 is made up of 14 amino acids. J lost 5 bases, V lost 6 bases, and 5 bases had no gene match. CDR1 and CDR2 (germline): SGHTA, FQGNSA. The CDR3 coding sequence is TGTGCCAGCAGGGACAGGGGGCGTAAGGAGACCCAGTACTTC. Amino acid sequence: CASRDRGRKETQYF. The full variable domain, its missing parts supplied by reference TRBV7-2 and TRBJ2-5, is GAGVSQSPSNKVTEKGKDVELRCDPISGHTALYWYRQSLGQGLEFLIYFQGNSAPDKSGLPSDRFSAERTGGSVSTLTIQRTQQEDSAVYLCASRDRGRKETQYFGPGTRLLVL.

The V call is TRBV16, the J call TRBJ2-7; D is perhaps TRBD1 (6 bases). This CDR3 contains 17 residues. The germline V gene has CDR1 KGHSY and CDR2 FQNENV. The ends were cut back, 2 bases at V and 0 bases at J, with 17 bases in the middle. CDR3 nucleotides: TGTGCCAGCAGCCAAACGACAGGCTCCCTTTACTCCTACGAGCAGTACTTC. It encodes CASSQTTGSLYSYEQYF. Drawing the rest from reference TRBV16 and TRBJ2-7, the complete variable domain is GEEVAQTPKHLVRGEGQKAKLYCAPIKGHSYVFWYQQVLKNEFKFLISFQNENVFDETGMPKERFSAKCLPNSPCSLEIQATKLEDSAVYFCASSQTTGSLYSYEQYFGPGTRLTVT.

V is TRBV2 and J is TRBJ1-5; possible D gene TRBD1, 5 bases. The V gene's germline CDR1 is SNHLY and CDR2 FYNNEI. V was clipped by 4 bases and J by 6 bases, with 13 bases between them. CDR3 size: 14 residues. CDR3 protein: CASSGYGGRQPQHF. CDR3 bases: TGTGCCAGCAGTGGATATGGGGGACGTCAGCCCCAGCATTTT.

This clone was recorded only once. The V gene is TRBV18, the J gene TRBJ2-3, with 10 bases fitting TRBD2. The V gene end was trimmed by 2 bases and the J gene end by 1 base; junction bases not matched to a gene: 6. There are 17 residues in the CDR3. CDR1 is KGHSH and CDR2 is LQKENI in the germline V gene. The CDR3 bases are TGTGCCAGCTCACCAACAACTAGCGGGAAAGGCACAGATACGCAGTATTTT. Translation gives CASSPTTSGKGTDTQYF.

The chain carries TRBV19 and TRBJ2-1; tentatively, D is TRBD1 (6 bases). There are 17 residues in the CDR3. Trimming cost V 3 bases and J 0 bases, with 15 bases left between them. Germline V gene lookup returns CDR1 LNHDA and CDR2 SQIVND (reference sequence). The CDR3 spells CASSIDRQTGSYNEQFF. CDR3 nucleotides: TGTGCCAGTAGTATCGACAGACAGACAGGCTCCTACAATGAGCAGTTCTTC. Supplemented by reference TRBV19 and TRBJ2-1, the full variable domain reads DGGITQSPKYLFRKEGQNVTLSCEQNLNHDAMYWYRQDPGQGLRLIYYSQIVNDFQKGDIAEGYSVSREKKESFPLTVTSAQKNPTAFYLCASSIDRQTGSYNEQFFGPGTRLTVL.

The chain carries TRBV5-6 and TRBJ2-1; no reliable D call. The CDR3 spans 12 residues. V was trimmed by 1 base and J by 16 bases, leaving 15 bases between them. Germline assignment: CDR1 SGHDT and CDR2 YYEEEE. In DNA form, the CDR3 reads TGTGCCAGCAGCTTGAGCCAGAACTCTAAATTCTTC. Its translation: CASSLSQNSKFF.

Here the CDR3 reads CASSQEGQGAIYEQYF. The CDR3 bases are TGCGCCAGCAGCCAAGAAGGACAGGGGGCTATCTACGAGCAGTACTTC. V usage is TRBV4-1 and J usage is TRBJ2-7, with 11 bases fitting TRBD1. Unmatched junction bases numbered 4, after V lost 0 bases and J lost 3 bases. There are 16 residues in the CDR3. The V gene's germline CDR1 is MGHRA and CDR2 YSYEKL.

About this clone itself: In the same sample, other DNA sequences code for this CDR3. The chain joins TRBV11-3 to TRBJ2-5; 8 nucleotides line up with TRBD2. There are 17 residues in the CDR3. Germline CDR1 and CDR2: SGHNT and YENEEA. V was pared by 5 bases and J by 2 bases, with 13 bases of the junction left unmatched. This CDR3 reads CASSLGLGLAGQETQYF. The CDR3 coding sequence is TGTGCCAGCAGCCTGGGATTAGGACTAGCTGGGCAAGAGACCCAGTACTTC.

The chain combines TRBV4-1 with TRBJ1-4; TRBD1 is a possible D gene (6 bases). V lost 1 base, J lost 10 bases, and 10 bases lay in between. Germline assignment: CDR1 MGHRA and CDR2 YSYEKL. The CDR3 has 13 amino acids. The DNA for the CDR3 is TGCGCCAGCAGCCAAGCGGAGGGGGGAAAACTGTTTTTT. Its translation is CASSQAEGGKLFF.

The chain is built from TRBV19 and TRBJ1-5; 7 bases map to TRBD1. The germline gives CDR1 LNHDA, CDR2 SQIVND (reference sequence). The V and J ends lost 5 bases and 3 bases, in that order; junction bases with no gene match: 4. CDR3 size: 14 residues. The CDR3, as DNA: TGTGCCAGTAGTCCAGGACAGGTCAATCAGCCCCAGCATTTT. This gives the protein CASSPGQVNQPQHF. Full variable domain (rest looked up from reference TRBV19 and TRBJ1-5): DGGITQSPKYLFRKEGQNVTLSCEQNLNHDAMYWYRQDPGQGLRLIYYSQIVNDFQKGDIAEGYSVSREKKESFPLTVTSAQKNPTAFYLCASSPGQVNQPQHFGDGTRLSIL.

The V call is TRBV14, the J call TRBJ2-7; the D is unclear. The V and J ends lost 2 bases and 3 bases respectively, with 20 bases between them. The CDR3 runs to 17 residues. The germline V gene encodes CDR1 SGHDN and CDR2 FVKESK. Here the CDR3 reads CASSQLAEQLGVYEQYF. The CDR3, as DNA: TGTGCCAGCAGCCAATTGGCCGAACAGCTGGGTGTCTACGAGCAGTACTTC.

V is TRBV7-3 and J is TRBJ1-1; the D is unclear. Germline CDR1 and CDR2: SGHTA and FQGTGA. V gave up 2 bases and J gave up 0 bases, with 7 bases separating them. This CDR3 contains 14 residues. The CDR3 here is CASSLQEMNTEAFF. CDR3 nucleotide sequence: TGTGCCAGCAGCTTACAGGAAATGAACACTGAAGCTTTCTTT.

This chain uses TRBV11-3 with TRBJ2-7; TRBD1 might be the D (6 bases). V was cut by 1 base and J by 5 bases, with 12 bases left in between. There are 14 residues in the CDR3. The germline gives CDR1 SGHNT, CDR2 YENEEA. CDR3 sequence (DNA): TGTGCCAGCAGCTTAGGCAGAGGGGGTGACGAGCAGTACTTC. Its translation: CASSLGRGGDEQYF.

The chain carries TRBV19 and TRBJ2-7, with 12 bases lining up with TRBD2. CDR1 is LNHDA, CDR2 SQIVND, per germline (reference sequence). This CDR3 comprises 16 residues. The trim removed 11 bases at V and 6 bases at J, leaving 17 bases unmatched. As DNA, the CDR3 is TGTGCCCCAAACCAGACTAGCGGGAGCCCTTTTATCGAGCAGTACTTC. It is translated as CAPNQTSGSPFIEQYF.

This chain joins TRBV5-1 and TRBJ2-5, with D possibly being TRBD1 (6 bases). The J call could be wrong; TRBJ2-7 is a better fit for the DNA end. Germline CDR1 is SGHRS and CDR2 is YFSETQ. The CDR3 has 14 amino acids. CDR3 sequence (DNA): TGCGCCAGCAGCTTGGAATACAGGGCGGGCGAGCAGTACTTC. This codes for CASSLEYRAGEQYF.

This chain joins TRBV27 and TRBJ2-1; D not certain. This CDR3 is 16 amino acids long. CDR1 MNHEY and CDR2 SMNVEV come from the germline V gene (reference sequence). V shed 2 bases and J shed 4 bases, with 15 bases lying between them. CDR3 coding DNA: TGTGCCAGCAGTTTACTCCCTAGTAATATGTACAATGAGCAGTTCTTC. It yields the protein CASSLLPSNMYNEQFF.

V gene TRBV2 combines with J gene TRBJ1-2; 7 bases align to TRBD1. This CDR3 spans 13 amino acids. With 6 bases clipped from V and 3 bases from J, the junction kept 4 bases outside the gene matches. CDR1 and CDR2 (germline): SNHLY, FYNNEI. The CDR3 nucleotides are TGTGCCAGCAGGTCAGGGGGTGACTATGGCTACACCTTC. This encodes CASRSGGDYGYTF.

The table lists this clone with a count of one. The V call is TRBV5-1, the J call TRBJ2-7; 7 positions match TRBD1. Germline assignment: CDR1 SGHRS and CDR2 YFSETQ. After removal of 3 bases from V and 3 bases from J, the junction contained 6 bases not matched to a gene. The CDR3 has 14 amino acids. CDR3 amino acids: CASSSRGINYEQYF. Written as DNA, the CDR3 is TGCGCCAGCAGCTCCAGGGGGATCAACTACGAGCAGTACTTC.

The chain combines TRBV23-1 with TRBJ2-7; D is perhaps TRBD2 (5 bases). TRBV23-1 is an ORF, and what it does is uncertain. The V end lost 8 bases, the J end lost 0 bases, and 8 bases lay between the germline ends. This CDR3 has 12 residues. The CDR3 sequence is CASPGVSYEQYF. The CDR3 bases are TGCGCCAGCCCCGGGGTCTCCTACGAGCAGTACTTC.

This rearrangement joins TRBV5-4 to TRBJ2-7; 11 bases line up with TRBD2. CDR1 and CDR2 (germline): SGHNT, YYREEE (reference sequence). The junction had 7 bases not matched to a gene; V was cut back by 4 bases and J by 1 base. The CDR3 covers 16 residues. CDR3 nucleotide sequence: TGTGCCAGCAGCACGGCCGGGACTAGCGGATCCTACGAGCAGTACTTC. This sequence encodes CASSTAGTSGSYEQYF.

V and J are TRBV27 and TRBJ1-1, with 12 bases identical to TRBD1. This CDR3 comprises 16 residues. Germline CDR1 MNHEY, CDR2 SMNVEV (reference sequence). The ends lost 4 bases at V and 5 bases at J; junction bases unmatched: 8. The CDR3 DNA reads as TGTGCCAGCAGTTCTACCCCGGGACAGGGGGCGACTGAAGCTTTCTTT. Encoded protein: CASSSTPGQGATEAFF.

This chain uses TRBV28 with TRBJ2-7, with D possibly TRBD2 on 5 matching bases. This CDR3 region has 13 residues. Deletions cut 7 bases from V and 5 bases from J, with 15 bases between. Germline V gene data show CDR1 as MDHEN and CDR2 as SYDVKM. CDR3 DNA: TGTGCCAGCATTTTTTCGGGAAAGGACGAGCAGTACTTC. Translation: CASIFSGKDEQYF.

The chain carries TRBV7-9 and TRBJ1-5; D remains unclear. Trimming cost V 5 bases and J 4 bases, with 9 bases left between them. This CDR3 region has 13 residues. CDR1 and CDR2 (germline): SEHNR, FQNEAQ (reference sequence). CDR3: CASSEDGNQPQHF. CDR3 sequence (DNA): TGTGCCAGCAGCGAGGACGGAAATCAGCCCCAGCATTTT.

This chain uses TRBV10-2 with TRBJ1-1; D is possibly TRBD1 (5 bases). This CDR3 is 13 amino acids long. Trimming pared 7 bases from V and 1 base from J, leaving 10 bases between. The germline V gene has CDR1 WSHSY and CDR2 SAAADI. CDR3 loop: CASKGRGNTEAFF. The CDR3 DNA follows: TGCGCCAGCAAGGGGAGGGGGAACACTGAAGCTTTCTTT.